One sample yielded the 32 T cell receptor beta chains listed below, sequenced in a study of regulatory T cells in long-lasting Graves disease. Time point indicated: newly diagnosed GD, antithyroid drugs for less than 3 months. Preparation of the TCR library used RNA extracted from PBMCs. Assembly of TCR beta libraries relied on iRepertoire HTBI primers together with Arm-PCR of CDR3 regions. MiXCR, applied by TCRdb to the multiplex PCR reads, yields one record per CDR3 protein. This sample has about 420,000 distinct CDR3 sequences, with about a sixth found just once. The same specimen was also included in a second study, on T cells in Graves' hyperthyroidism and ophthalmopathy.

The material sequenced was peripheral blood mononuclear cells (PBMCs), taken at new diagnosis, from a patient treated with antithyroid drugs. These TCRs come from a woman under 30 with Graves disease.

For the CDR3, the DNA is TGTGCCAGCAATCCGGGACAGGGCTACAATGAGCAGTTCTTC. Translated, it gives CASNPGQGYNEQFF. The V gene is TRBV2, the J gene TRBJ2-1; TRBD1 matches at 9 bases. Germline trimming cut 7 bases from V and 3 bases from J; bases unmatched to any gene: 4. This CDR3 comprises 14 residues. Germline values: CDR1 SNHLY, CDR2 FYNNEI.

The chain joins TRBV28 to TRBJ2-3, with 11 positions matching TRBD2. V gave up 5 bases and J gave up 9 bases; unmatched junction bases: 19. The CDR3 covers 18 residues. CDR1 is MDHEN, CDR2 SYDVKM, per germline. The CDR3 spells CASSIWRLAGGPGRTQYF. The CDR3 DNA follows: TGTGCCAGCAGTATTTGGCGGCTAGCGGGAGGCCCCGGGAGGACGCAGTATTTT.

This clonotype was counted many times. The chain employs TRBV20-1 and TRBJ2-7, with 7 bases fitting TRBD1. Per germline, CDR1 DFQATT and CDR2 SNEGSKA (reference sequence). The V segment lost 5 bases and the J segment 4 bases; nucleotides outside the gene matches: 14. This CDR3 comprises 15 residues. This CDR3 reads CSAVTPGQGEYEQYF. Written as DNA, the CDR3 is TGCAGTGCTGTTACACCGGGTCAGGGGGAGTACGAGCAGTACTTC.

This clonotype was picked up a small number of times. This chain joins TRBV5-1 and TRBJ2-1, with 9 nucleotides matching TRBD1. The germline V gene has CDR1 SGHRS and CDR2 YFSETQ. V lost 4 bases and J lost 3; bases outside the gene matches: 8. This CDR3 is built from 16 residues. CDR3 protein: CASSETGGKDYNEQFF. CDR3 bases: TGCGCCAGCAGCGAGACAGGGGGTAAAGACTACAATGAGCAGTTCTTC.

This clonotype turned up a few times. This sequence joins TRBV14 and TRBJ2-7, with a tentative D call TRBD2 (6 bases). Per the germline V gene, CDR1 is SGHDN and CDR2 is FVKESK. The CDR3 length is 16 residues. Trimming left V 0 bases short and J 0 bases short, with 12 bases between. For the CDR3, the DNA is TGTGCCAGCAGCCAAGATTTGGGAGGAAGCTCCTACGAGCAGTACTTC. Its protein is CASSQDLGGSSYEQYF.

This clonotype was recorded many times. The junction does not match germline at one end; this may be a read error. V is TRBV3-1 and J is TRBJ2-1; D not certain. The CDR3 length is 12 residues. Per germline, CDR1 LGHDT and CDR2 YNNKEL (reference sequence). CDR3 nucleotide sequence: TGCGCCAGCAGCCAAGGGTACAATGAGCAGTTCTTC. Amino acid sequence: CASSQGYNEQFF.

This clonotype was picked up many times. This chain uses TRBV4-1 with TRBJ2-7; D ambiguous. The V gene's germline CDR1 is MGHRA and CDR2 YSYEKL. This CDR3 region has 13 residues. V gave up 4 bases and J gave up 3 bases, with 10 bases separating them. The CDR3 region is CASSLISDYEQYF. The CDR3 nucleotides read TGCGCCAGCAGCCTGATTTCGGACTACGAGCAGTACTTC.

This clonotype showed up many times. DNA of the CDR3: TGCGCCAGCAGCCCCAGACTAGCGGGAGCATCGGATACGCAGTATTTT. Translated, it gives CASSPRLAGASDTQYF. The rearrangement joins TRBV5-1 to TRBJ2-3; 12 nucleotides agree with TRBD2. Looked up from germline, CDR1 is SGHRS and CDR2 is YFSETQ. J gave up 6 bases and V 4 bases, and 9 bases lay outside the gene matches. This CDR3 has 16 residues. Filled out from reference TRBV5-1 and TRBJ2-3, the complete variable domain reads KAGVTQTPRYLIKTRGQQVTLSCSPISGHRSVSWYQQTPGQGLQFLFEYFSETQRNKGNFPGRFSGRQFSNSRSEMNVSTLELGDSALYLCASSPRLAGASDTQYFGPGTRLTVL.

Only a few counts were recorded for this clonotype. The CDR3: CASSVGPGQSSYNEQFF. CDR3 in DNA: TGTGCCAGCAGCGTAGGGCCAGGGCAAAGCTCCTACAATGAGCAGTTCTTC. The chain employs TRBV9 and TRBJ2-1, with D maybe TRBD1 (5 bases). Trimming stripped 0 bases from V and 0 bases from J, with 13 bases between. Germline V gene sequence: CDR1 SGDLS, CDR2 YYNGEE. This CDR3 has 17 amino acids. The variable domain in full, with the rest retrieved from reference TRBV9 and TRBJ2-1, is DSGVTQTPKHLITATGQRVTLRCSPRSGDLSVYWYQQSLDQGLQFLIQYYNGEERAKGNILERFSAQQFPDLHSELNLSSLELGDSALYFCASSVGPGQSSYNEQFFGPGTRLTVL.

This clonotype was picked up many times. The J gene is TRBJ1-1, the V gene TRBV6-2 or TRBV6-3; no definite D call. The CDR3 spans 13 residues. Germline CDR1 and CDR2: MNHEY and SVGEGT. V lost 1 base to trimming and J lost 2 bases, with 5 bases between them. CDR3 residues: CASSYWGNTEAFF. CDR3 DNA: TGTGCCAGCAGTTACTGGGGTAACACTGAAGCTTTCTTT.

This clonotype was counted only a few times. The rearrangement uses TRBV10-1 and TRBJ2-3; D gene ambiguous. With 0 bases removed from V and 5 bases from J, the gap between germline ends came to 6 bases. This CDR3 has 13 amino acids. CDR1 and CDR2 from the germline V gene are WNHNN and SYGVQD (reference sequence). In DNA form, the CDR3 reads TGCGCCAGCAGTGAGTCCGGAAGAGATACGCAGTATTTT. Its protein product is CASSESGRDTQYF.

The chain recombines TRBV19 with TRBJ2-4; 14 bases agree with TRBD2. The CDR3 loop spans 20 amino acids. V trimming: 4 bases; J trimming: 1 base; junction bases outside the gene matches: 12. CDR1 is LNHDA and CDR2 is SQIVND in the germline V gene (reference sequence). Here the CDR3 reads CASSRRLAGGLPLAKNIQYF. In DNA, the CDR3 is TGTGCCAGTAGTAGAAGACTAGCGGGAGGGCTGCCGCTGGCCAAAAACATTCAGTACTTC.

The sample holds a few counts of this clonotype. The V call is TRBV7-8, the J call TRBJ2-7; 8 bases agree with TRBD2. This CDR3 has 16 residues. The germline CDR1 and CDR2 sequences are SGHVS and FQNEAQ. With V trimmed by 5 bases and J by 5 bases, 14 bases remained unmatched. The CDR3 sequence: CASSPWLSGGGNEQYF. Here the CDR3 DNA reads TGTGCCAGCAGCCCTTGGTTATCGGGAGGGGGAAACGAGCAGTACTTC.

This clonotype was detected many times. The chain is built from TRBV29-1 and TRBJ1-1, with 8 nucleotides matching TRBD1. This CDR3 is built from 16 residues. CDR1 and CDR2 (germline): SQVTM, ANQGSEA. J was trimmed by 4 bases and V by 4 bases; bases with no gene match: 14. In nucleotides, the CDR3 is TGCAGCGTTGCCACCCTTTTTGGCAGGGGGCTCACTGAAGCTTTCTTT. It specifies CSVATLFGRGLTEAFF.

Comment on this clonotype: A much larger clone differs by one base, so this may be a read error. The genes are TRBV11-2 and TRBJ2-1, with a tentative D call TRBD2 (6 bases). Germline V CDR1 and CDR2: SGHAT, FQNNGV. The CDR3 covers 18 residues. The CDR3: CASSQEVIAEGWLNEQFF. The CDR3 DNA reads TGCGCCAGCAGCCAAGAAGTCATAGCGGAGGGCTGGCTCAATGAGCAGTTCTTC.

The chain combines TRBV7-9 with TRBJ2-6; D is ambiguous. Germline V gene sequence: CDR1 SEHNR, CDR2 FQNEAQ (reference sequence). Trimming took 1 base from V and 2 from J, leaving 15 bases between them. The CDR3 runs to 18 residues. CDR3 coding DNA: TGTGCCAGCAGCTTAGGTGGTAGCTTTGGGACTGGGGCCAACGTCCTGACTTTC. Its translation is CASSLGGSFGTGANVLTF.

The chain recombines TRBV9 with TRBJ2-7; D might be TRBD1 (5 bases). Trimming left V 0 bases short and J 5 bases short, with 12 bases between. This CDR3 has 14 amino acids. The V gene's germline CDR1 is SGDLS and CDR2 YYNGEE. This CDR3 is CASSVDTGGDEQYF. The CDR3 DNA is TGTGCCAGCAGCGTAGACACAGGCGGTGACGAGCAGTACTTC.

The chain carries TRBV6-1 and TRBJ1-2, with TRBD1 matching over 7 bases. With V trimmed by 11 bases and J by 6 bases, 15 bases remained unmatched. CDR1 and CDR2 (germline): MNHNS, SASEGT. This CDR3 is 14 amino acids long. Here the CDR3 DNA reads TGTGCCTCAGGGACAGCCCAAGTACCTAATGGCTACACCTTC. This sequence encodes CASGTAQVPNGYTF.

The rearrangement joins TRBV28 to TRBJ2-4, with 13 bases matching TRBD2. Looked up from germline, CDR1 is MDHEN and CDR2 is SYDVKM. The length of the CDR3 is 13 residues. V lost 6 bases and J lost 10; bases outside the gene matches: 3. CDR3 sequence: CASRPGLAGIQYF. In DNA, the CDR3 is TGTGCCAGCAGGCCGGGACTAGCGGGAATTCAGTACTTC.

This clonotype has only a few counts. CDR3: CASSRGLAPSTDTQYF. The CDR3 nucleotides read TGTGCCAGCAGCCGAGGACTAGCACCCAGCACAGATACGCAGTATTTT. The chain combines TRBV6-1 with TRBJ2-3, with 8 bases lining up with TRBD2. CDR1 is MNHNS, CDR2 SASEGT, per germline. Trimming at V came to 6 bases and at J to 0 bases, leaving 8 bases not matched to a gene. CDR3 length: 16 residues.

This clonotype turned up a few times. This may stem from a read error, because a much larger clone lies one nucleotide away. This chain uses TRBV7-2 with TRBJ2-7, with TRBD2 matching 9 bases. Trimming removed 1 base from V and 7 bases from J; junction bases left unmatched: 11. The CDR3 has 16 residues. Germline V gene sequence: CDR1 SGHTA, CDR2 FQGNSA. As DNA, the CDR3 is TGTGCCAGCAGCTTAGTTACTAGCGGGCCCTACAATGAGCAGTACTTC. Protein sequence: CASSLVTSGPYNEQYF.

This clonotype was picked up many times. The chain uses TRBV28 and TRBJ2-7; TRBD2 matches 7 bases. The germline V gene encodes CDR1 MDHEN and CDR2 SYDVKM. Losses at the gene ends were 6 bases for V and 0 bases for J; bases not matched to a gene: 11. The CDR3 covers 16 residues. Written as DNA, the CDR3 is TGTGCCAGCAGCGGAAGCAGCGGGACGGTCTCCTACGAGCAGTACTTC. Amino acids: CASSGSSGTVSYEQYF. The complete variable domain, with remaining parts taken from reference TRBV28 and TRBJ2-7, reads DVKVTQSSRYLVKRTGEKVFLECVQDMDHENMFWYRQDPGLGLRLIYFSYDVKMKEKGDIPEGYSVSREKKERFSLILESASTNQTSMYLCASSGSSGTVSYEQYFGPGTRLTVT.

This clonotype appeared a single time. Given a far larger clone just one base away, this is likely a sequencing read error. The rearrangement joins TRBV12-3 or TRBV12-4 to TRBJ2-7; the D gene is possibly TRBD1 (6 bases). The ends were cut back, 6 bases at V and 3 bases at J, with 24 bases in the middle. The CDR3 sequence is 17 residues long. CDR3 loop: CASRGRTDRFQLYEQYF. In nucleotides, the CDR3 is TGTGCCAGCAGGGGCCGAACAGACAGGTTCCAACTCTACGAGCAGTACTTC.

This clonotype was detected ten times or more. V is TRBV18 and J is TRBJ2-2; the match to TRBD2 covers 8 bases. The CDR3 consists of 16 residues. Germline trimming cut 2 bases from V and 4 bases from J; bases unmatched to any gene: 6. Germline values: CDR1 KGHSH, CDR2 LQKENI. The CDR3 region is CASSPSGTSGTGELFF. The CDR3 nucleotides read TGTGCCAGCTCACCATCCGGGACTAGTGGCACCGGGGAGCTGTTTTTT.

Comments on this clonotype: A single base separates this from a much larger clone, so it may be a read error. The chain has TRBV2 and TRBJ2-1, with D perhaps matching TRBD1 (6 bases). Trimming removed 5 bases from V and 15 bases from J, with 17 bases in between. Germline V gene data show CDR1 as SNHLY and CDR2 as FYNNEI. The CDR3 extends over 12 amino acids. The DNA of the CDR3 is TGTGCCAGCAGTAACGGGCAGGGGTTTAGGTTCTTC. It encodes CASSNGQGFRFF. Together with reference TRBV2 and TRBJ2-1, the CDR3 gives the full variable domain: EPEVTQTPSHQVTQMGQEVILRCVPISNHLYFYWYRQILGQKVEFLVSFYNNEISEKSEIFDDQFSVERPDGSNFTLKIRSTKLEDSAMYFCASSNGQGFRFFGPGTRLTVL.

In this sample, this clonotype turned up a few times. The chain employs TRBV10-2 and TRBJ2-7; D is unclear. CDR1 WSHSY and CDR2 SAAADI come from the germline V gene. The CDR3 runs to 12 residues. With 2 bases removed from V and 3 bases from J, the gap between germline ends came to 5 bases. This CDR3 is CASSEQNYEQYF. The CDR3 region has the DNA TGCGCCAGCAGTGAGCAGAACTACGAGCAGTACTTC.

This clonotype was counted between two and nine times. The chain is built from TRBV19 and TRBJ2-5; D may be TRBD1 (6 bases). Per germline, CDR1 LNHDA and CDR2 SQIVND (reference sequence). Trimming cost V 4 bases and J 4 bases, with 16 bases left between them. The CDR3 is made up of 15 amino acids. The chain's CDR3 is CASSKPGQGIETQYF. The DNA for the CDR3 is TGTGCCAGTAGTAAACCGGGACAAGGAATAGAGACCCAGTACTTC.

The CDR3 DNA reads as TGTGCCAGCAGCTATCGGGATTTATCCTACGAGCAGTACTTC. Translating gives CASSYRDLSYEQYF. The J gene is TRBJ2-7, the V gene TRBV5-5; tentative D call: TRBD2 (5 bases). The CDR3 consists of 14 residues. CDR1 SGHKS and CDR2 YYEKEE come from the germline V gene (reference sequence). V lost 3 bases to trimming and J lost 1 base, with 11 bases between them.

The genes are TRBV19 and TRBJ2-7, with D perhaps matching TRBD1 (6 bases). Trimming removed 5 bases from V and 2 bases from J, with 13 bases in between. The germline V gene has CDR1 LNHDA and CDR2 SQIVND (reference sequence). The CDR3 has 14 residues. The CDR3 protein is CASSPDRLAYEQYF. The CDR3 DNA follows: TGTGCCAGTAGTCCCGACAGGTTGGCCTACGAGCAGTACTTC. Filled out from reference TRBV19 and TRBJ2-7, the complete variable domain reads DGGITQSPKYLFRKEGQNVTLSCEQNLNHDAMYWYRQDPGQGLRLIYYSQIVNDFQKGDIAEGYSVSREKKESFPLTVTSAQKNPTAFYLCASSPDRLAYEQYFGPGTRLTVT.

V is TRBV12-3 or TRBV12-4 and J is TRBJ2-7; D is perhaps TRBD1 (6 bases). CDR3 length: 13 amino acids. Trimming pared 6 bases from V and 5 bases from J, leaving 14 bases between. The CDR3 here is CASSARGRDEQYF. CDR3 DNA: TGTGCCAGCAGCGCCAGGGGAAGGGACGAGCAGTACTTC.

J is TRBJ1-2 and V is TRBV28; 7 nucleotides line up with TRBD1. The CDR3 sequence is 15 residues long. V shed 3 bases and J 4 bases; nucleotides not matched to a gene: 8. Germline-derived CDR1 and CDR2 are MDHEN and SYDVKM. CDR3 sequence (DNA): TGTGCCAGCAGTTTCACCACCGGGACAGTCTATGGCTACACCTTC. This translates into CASSFTTGTVYGYTF.

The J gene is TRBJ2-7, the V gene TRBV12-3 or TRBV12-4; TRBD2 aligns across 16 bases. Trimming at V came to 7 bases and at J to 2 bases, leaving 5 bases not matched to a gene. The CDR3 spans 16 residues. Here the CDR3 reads CASKTGLAGGPYEQYF. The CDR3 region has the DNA TGTGCCAGCAAAACGGGACTAGCGGGAGGGCCCTACGAGCAGTACTTC.